Ten or more counts support the clone carrying this TCR beta chain. Per the germline V gene, CDR1 is SQVTM and CDR2 is ANQGSEA. Unmatched junction bases numbered 3, after V lost 5 bases and J lost 5 bases. This CDR3 is 13 amino acids long. This specimen comes from a study of T-cell reconstitution after alpha-beta-depleted transplantation in children. Using unique molecular identifiers, the investigators prepared the TCRbeta library. TCRdb passed the PCR reads through MiXCR, listing each CDR3 protein once. The data hold around 600,000 distinct CDR3 sequences, with over 15% observed a single time. This clonotype was sampled from a human donor who donated a stem cell graft to a child with acute myeloid leukemia. Specimen: PBMCs from the stem cell graft donor, collected from the stem cell graft. V gene TRBV29-1 combines with J gene TRBJ1-6; TRBD1 agrees at 7 bases. CDR3 in DNA: TGCAGCGTTACCCAGGGGGATAATTCACCCCTCCACTTT. It is translated as CSVTQGDNSPLHF. Based on the CDR3 plus reference TRBV29-1 and TRBJ1-6, the full variable domain is SAVISQKPSRDICQRGTSLTIQCQVDSQVTMMFWYRQQPGQSLTLIATANQGSEATYESGFVIDKFPISRPNLTFSTLTVSNMSPEDSSIYLCSVTQGDNSPLHFGNGTRLTVT.